Each of the 23 T cell receptor beta chains below was sequenced from the same sample in a study of early T cells in non-severe SARS-CoV-2 infection. TCRdb processed the 5' RACE reads anew with MiXCR; each CDR3 protein has one entry. This sample has 55,000 to 75,000 distinct CDR3 sequences; 12% occur once, and the top ten carry over 0.95%. Sequenced sample: whole blood. The receptors were gathered from an adult who was a healthcare worker with PCR-confirmed SARS-CoV-2 infection or an uninfected control (not recorded which).

This clonotype was recorded a few times. This chain uses TRBV6-5 with TRBJ2-6; no reliable D call. With 5 bases removed from V and 2 bases from J, the gap between germline ends came to 7 bases. The CDR3 covers 14 residues. Germline assignment: CDR1 MNHEY and CDR2 SVGAGI. In DNA form, the CDR3 reads TGTGCCAGCAGTGCAGGTACTGGGGCCAACGTCCTGACTTTC. It specifies CASSAGTGANVLTF.

The V and J genes are TRBV12-5 and TRBJ1-5; D possibly corresponds to TRBD1 (5 bases). Germline V gene lookup returns CDR1 LGHNT and CDR2 FRNRAP. The CDR3 loop spans 16 amino acids. V was shortened by 7 bases and J by 4 bases, with 20 bases between the two germline ends. The DNA of the CDR3 is TGTGCTAGTGTCACAATTACGCGGGACCTGAATCAGCCCCAGCATTTT. Protein: CASVTITRDLNQPQHF.

There are many counts of this clonotype. The chain uses TRBV6-5 and TRBJ2-1; 7 bases map to TRBD2. This CDR3 comprises 16 residues. J lost 8 bases, V lost 5 bases, and 15 bases had no gene match. Germline lookup yields CDR1 MNHEY and CDR2 SVGAGI. CDR3 protein: CASSEQGLGQVDEQFF. The CDR3 DNA follows: TGTGCCAGCAGTGAACAAGGACTAGGCCAGGTCGATGAGCAGTTCTTC.

The rearrangement joins TRBV29-1 to TRBJ2-1; weak D call: TRBD2 (6 bases). The CDR3 has 15 residues. With 6 bases removed from V and 4 bases from J, the gap between germline ends came to 19 bases. Germline V gene data show CDR1 as SQVTM and CDR2 as ANQGSEA. In nucleotides, the CDR3 is TGCAGCGTAGCAACCGTCAGCGGGTCATACAATGAGCAGTTCTTC. Its translation: CSVATVSGSYNEQFF.

This clonotype has more than one count but fewer than ten. The rearrangement uses TRBV4-3 and TRBJ2-3, with TRBD2 as a possible D gene (5 bases). V dropped 2 bases and J dropped 1 base, with 10 bases sitting between them. This CDR3 is 15 amino acids long. Looked up from germline, CDR1 is LGHNA and CDR2 is YSLEER. The CDR3 region is CASSQQSGGTDTQYF. CDR3 bases: TGCGCCAGCAGCCAACAGAGCGGCGGCACAGATACGCAGTATTTT.

Ten or more counts support this clonotype. The chain uses TRBV5-4 and TRBJ2-1; 11 positions match TRBD2. The ends lost 10 bases at V and 6 bases at J; junction bases unmatched: 9. Germline CDR1 is SGHNT and CDR2 is YYREEE (reference sequence). The CDR3 is made up of 14 amino acids. The CDR3 sequence is CAGELAGVPNEQFF. Here the CDR3 DNA reads TGTGCCGGAGAACTAGCGGGAGTCCCCAATGAGCAGTTCTTC.

This clonotype was detected many times. This chain joins TRBV28 and TRBJ2-5, with D unclear. The CDR3 covers 12 residues. Germline V gene sequence: CDR1 MDHEN, CDR2 SYDVKM. V was shortened by 11 bases and J by 1 base, with 11 bases between the two germline ends. The CDR3 DNA follows: TGTGCCCACAGCGCTTTCCAAGAGACCCAGTACTTC. Residues: CAHSAFQETQYF.

CDR3: CATSRDQGGIQYF. The CDR3 DNA is TGTGCCACCAGCAGAGATCAGGGGGGCATTCAGTACTTC. The V gene is TRBV15, the J gene TRBJ2-4; the D gene is possibly TRBD1 (7 bases). The germline gives CDR1 LNHNV, CDR2 YYDKDF (reference sequence). The CDR3 spans 13 residues. The V and J ends lost 0 bases and 9 bases respectively, with 9 bases between them.

This clonotype has ten or more counts. The V call is TRBV6-6, the J call TRBJ2-7, with D perhaps TRBD1 (6 bases). The CDR3 is 13 amino acids. From germline, CDR1 is MNHNY and CDR2 SVGAGI (reference sequence). The V gene lost 0 bases and the J gene lost 5 bases, with 8 bases spanning the gap. CDR3 in DNA: TGTGCCAGCAGTTACTCGGGGGCCGACGAGCAGTACTTC. Amino acids: CASSYSGADEQYF.

This clonotype was picked up many times. CDR3 region: CASSIRVETQYF. CDR3 bases: TGTGCCAGCAGTATCAGGGTGGAGACCCAGTACTTC. The chain employs TRBV28 and TRBJ2-5; TRBD1 is a possible D gene (5 bases). The V and J ends lost 5 bases and 5 bases respectively, with 9 bases between them. The CDR3 spans 12 residues. Germline CDR1 is MDHEN and CDR2 is SYDVKM.

This clonotype occurred many times. The chain joins TRBV28 to TRBJ2-1; 9 nucleotides agree with TRBD2. The CDR3 contains 17 residues. Germline assignment: CDR1 MDHEN and CDR2 SYDVKM. J was trimmed by 2 bases and V by 1 base; bases with no gene match: 6. The CDR3 spells CASSLSSSGAAYNEQFF. In DNA, the CDR3 is TGTGCCAGCAGTTTATCGTCTAGCGGGGCCGCCTACAATGAGCAGTTCTTC.

This clonotype was seen ten or more times. The V gene is TRBV20-1, the J gene TRBJ1-1; D uncertain. CDR1 DFQATT and CDR2 SNEGSKA come from the germline V gene (reference sequence). There are 12 residues in the CDR3. Deletions cut 0 bases from V and 5 bases from J, with 7 bases between. Here the CDR3 DNA reads TGCAGTGCTAGAGATTTATTTACTGAAGCTTTCTTT. Encoded protein: CSARDLFTEAFF.

This clonotype showed up many times. The chain carries TRBV11-2 and TRBJ2-1; D not certain. This CDR3 spans 14 amino acids. Trimming removed 1 base at V and 0 bases at J, with 4 bases between. Germline CDR1 is SGHAT and CDR2 is FQNNGV. CDR3 in amino acids: CASSLGHSYNEQFF. The CDR3 bases are TGTGCCAGCAGCTTAGGACACTCCTACAATGAGCAGTTCTTC.

This clonotype was recorded at least ten times. The chain uses TRBV2 and TRBJ1-1; D is possibly TRBD1 (5 bases). The germline V gene encodes CDR1 SNHLY and CDR2 FYNNEI. This CDR3 is 12 amino acids long. Trimming took off 3 bases at V and 11 bases at J, with 13 bases between the two ends. The CDR3 region is CASSEDIGGAFF. As DNA, the CDR3 is TGTGCCAGCAGTGAGGACATCGGAGGGGCTTTCTTT.

This clonotype has ten or more counts. The chain recombines TRBV7-9 with TRBJ1-1, with D possibly matching TRBD1 (5 bases). Germline assignment: CDR1 SEHNR and CDR2 FQNEAQ (reference sequence). Trimming removed 3 bases at V and 2 bases at J, with 19 bases between. The CDR3 loop spans 17 amino acids. The CDR3 DNA sequence: TGTGCCAGCAGCTTCCTCAACTTGCGGGGCCCCAACACTGAAGCTTTCTTT. It translates to CASSFLNLRGPNTEAFF.

This clonotype was detected a few times. The rearrangement uses TRBV29-1 and TRBJ1-2; D remains ambiguous. There are 11 residues in the CDR3. The ends were cut back, 4 bases at V and 3 bases at J, with 6 bases in the middle. The germline V gene has CDR1 SQVTM and CDR2 ANQGSEA. The CDR3 loop reads CSVAEDYGYTF. The CDR3 nucleotides are TGCAGCGTTGCGGAAGACTATGGCTACACCTTC.

This chain links TRBV20-1 with TRBJ2-3, with 10 bases identical to TRBD2. With 1 base clipped from V and 4 bases from J, the junction kept 5 bases outside the gene matches. The CDR3 extends over 15 amino acids. CDR1 DFQATT and CDR2 SNEGSKA come from the germline V gene (reference sequence). CDR3 nucleotide sequence: TGCAGTGCTAGAGCACTAGCGGGACGTCCAGATACGCAGTATTTT. Translating gives CSARALAGRPDTQYF.

At least ten counts were recorded for this clonotype. The chain joins TRBV25-1 to TRBJ2-1, with a possible D match to TRBD1 (5 bases). Trimming cost V 4 bases and J 4 bases, with 11 bases left between them. There are 14 residues in the CDR3. The germline CDR1 and CDR2 sequences are MGHDK and SYGVNS. Written as DNA, the CDR3 is TGTGCCAGCAGTGGAGTGCAGGGATACAATGAGCAGTTCTTC. It specifies CASSGVQGYNEQFF.

This clonotype came up many times. CDR3 in amino acids: CASSSRQRNTEAFF. CDR3 sequence (DNA): TGTGCCAGCAGTTCCCGACAGAGGAACACTGAAGCTTTCTTT. The chain is built from TRBV12-3 or TRBV12-4 and TRBJ1-1, with a tentative D call TRBD1 (5 bases). With 4 bases removed from V and 1 base from J, the gap between germline ends came to 10 bases. The CDR3 is 14 amino acids.

The sample holds a few counts of this clonotype. V is TRBV11-2 and J is TRBJ2-7; 7 positions match TRBD1. Unmatched junction bases numbered 9, after V lost 2 bases and J lost 2 bases. CDR1 SGHAT and CDR2 FQNNGV come from the germline V gene. This CDR3 region has 16 residues. The CDR3, as DNA: TGTGCCAGCAGCTTAAGGGACAGCGACGTTACCTACGAGCAGTACTTC. Translating gives CASSLRDSDVTYEQYF.

This clonotype was detected many times. This chain links TRBV9 with TRBJ2-7; D call uncertain. Trimming cost V 0 bases and J 2 bases, with 15 bases left between them. Germline CDR1 reads SGDLS; CDR2 reads YYNGEE. This CDR3 contains 16 residues. CDR3 sequence (DNA): TGTGCCAGCAGCGTAGGGGCTGAAGCTGTTACCTACGAGCAGTACTTC. Encoded protein: CASSVGAEAVTYEQYF.

This clonotype was seen many times. The CDR3 region is CASSLVSATNEKLFF. Written as DNA, the CDR3 is TGTGCCAGCAGCTTAGTTTCAGCAACTAATGAAAAACTGTTTTTT. The rearrangement uses TRBV7-2 and TRBJ1-4; D remains unclear. The CDR3 spans 15 residues. V was pared by 1 base and J by 0 bases, with 6 bases between. Germline CDR1 is SGHTA and CDR2 is FQGNSA.

This clonotype has a count of ten or more. This chain uses TRBV7-2 with TRBJ2-3; TRBD2 agrees at 7 bases. V was pared by 2 bases and J by 2 bases, with 7 bases of the junction left unmatched. The germline gives CDR1 SGHTA, CDR2 FQGNSA. The CDR3 contains 16 residues. The CDR3 sequence is CASSLFGGTITDTQYF. DNA for the CDR3: TGTGCCAGCAGCTTATTCGGGGGGACTATCACAGATACGCAGTATTTT.